Listed below are T cell receptor beta chains from one sample, sequenced in a study of neoadjuvant anti-PD-1 for oral cavity cancer. Repertoires were generated with immunoSEQ multiplex PCR, while TCRdb's copy carries only in-frame clones and drops some. The sample carries about 23,000 clones, more than 20% recorded once. This material consisted of tumor tissue, taken after nivolumab (anti-PD-1) treatment. All receptors come from a person aged 35-79 years with oral cavity squamous cell carcinoma. Both conserved end residues are part of each CDR3. Each record gives: clone size, J gene, D gene, V gene, CDR3 DNA, CDR3 protein. A D gene is named only where the DNA matches it firmly. The listing skips clone size in some rows; elsewhere it reads once, few, many or a size class.

clone_size: NA
j_call: TRBJ2-7
d_call: NA
v_call: TRBV5-1
cdr3_nt: TGCGCCAGCAGCTCTTCCCGGGGGGCTACTTACGAGCAGTACTTC
cdr3_aa: CASSSSRGATYEQYF

clone_size: few
j_call: TRBJ2-3
d_call: NA
v_call: TRBV4-1
cdr3_nt: TGCGCCAGCAGCCAAGAGGCAGCCCGGAACACAGATACGCAGTATTTT
cdr3_aa: CASSQEAARNTDTQYF

clone_size: NA
j_call: TRBJ1-1
d_call: NA
v_call: TRBV11-1
cdr3_nt: TGTGCCAGCAGCCCTGGGGGGTACACTGAAGCTTTCTTT
cdr3_aa: CASSPGGYTEAFF

clone_size: NA
j_call: TRBJ2-7
d_call: NA
v_call: TRBV5-1
cdr3_nt: TGCGCCAGCAGTTTTTCAGGGGTCTACGAGCAGTACTTC
cdr3_aa: CASSFSGVYEQYF

clone_size: NA
j_call: TRBJ1-2
d_call: NA
v_call: TRBV6-5
cdr3_nt: TGTGCCAGCAGTTACAGCGAGGGCTACACCTTC
cdr3_aa: CASSYSEGYTF

clone_size: few
j_call: TRBJ2-3
d_call: NA
v_call: TRBV6-5
cdr3_nt: TGTGCCAGCAGTCTCCAGGGGGGGCTGCCAGATACGCAGTATTTT
cdr3_aa: CASSLQGGLPDTQYF

clone_size: few
j_call: TRBJ2-2
d_call: NA
v_call: TRBV27
cdr3_nt: TGTGCCAGCAGTTTGGGACACGGAAAGACCGGGGAGCTGTTTTTT
cdr3_aa: CASSLGHGKTGELFF

clone_size: few
j_call: TRBJ1-2
d_call: TRBD1
v_call: TRBV2
cdr3_nt: TGTGCCGGAGACGATGACAGGGGGGTGTATGGCTACACCTTC
cdr3_aa: CAGDDDRGVYGYTF

clone_size: many
j_call: TRBJ2-2
d_call: NA
v_call: TRBV7-3
cdr3_nt: TGTGCCAGCAGCCCAACTCCAGGGGTTCAGACCGGGGAGCTGTTTTTT
cdr3_aa: CASSPTPGVQTGELFF

clone_size: many
j_call: TRBJ2-3
d_call: NA
v_call: TRBV27
cdr3_nt: TGTGCCAGCAGTTTATCGATGGGAGGGAGCAGGGGGCCGTATTTT
cdr3_aa: CASSLSMGGSRGPYF

clone_size: NA
j_call: TRBJ2-1
d_call: TRBD2
v_call: TRBV9
cdr3_nt: TGTGCCAGCAGCGCCTCGGGCGGGGGGGCCCGTATTTACAATGAGCAGTTCTTC
cdr3_aa: CASSASGGGARIYNEQFF

clone_size: medium-sized
j_call: TRBJ1-1
d_call: NA
v_call: TRBV9
cdr3_nt: TGTGCCAGCAGCCCTGGGCACACTGAAGCTTTCTTT
cdr3_aa: CASSPGHTEAFF

clone_size: few
j_call: TRBJ2-1
d_call: NA
v_call: TRBV5-1
cdr3_nt: TGCGCCAGCAGCTTGGGGGGACTGACTGACAATGAGCAGTTCTTC
cdr3_aa: CASSLGGLTDNEQFF

clone_size: NA
j_call: TRBJ1-5
d_call: TRBD1
v_call: TRBV15
cdr3_nt: TGTGCCACCAGCAGACCCCAAGGGGGCGGCCAGCCCCAGCATTTT
cdr3_aa: CATSRPQGGGQPQHF

clone_size: few
j_call: TRBJ2-1
d_call: NA
v_call: TRBV7-6
cdr3_nt: TGTGCCAGCAGCTTAGAGACAGACCCCTTCAATGAGCAGTTCTTC
cdr3_aa: CASSLETDPFNEQFF

clone_size: NA
j_call: TRBJ2-1
d_call: TRBD2
v_call: TRBV4-2
cdr3_nt: TGTGCCAGCAGCCAGACTCTAGCGGGAGGGACGCTTAACAATGAGCAGTTCTTC
cdr3_aa: CASSQTLAGGTLNNEQFF

clone_size: NA
j_call: TRBJ2-1
d_call: TRBD2
v_call: TRBV7-2
cdr3_nt: TGTGCCAGCAGCTTAGTCGCACAGCGGGGGGGAAATGAGCAGTTCTTC
cdr3_aa: CASSLVAQRGGNEQFF

clone_size: NA
j_call: TRBJ2-3
d_call: NA
v_call: TRBV4-1
cdr3_nt: TGCGCCAGCAGCCTGCCGGCAGATACGCAGTATTTT
cdr3_aa: CASSLPADTQYF

clone_size: once
j_call: TRBJ2-5
d_call: NA
v_call: TRBV6-5
cdr3_nt: TGTGCCAGCAGTTACTCGCCGGGGGAGACCCAGTACTTC
cdr3_aa: CASSYSPGETQYF

clone_size: few
j_call: TRBJ1-4
d_call: NA
v_call: TRBV28
cdr3_nt: TGTGCCAGCAGTTTATTAGATGAAAAACTGTTTTTT
cdr3_aa: CASSLLDEKLFF

clone_size: NA
j_call: TRBJ2-5
d_call: NA
v_call: TRBV5-1
cdr3_nt: TGCGCCAGCAGCTGGCAAGAGACCCAGTACTTC
cdr3_aa: CASSWQETQYF

clone_size: NA
j_call: TRBJ2-1
d_call: NA
v_call: TRBV6-1
cdr3_nt: TGTGCCAGCAGGGACGGAGCTGGGGAGCAGTTCTTC
cdr3_aa: CASRDGAGEQFF

clone_size: NA
j_call: TRBJ1-2
d_call: NA
v_call: TRBV4-1
cdr3_nt: TGCGCCAGCAGCCAAGTCCTGACCGTCTCGGGAGGCTACACCTTC
cdr3_aa: CASSQVLTVSGGYTF

clone_size: few
j_call: TRBJ1-6
d_call: NA
v_call: TRBV7-8
cdr3_nt: TGTGCCAGCAGCTTAATGTCAGGGGACAATTCACCCCTCCACTTT
cdr3_aa: CASSLMSGDNSPLHF

clone_size: NA
j_call: TRBJ1-2
d_call: NA
v_call: TRBV4-1
cdr3_nt: TGCGCCAGCAGCCGGACGACGACGGGCTATGGCTACACCTTC
cdr3_aa: CASSRTTTGYGYTF

clone_size: few
j_call: TRBJ2-3
d_call: TRBD2
v_call: TRBV6-1
cdr3_nt: TGTGCCAGCAGTCCGGGACTAGAAATGTATACGCAGTATTTT
cdr3_aa: CASSPGLEMYTQYF

clone_size: NA
j_call: TRBJ2-5
d_call: TRBD1
v_call: TRBV28
cdr3_nt: TGTGCCAGCAGCTCCGGGACAGGGGGCATAGAGACCCAGTACTTC
cdr3_aa: CASSSGTGGIETQYF

clone_size: few
j_call: TRBJ2-4
d_call: NA
v_call: TRBV6-5
cdr3_nt: TGTGCCAGCAGTTATTCGGGACTTAACATTCAGTACTTC
cdr3_aa: CASSYSGLNIQYF

clone_size: few
j_call: TRBJ1-6
d_call: TRBD1
v_call: TRBV15
cdr3_nt: TGTGCCACCAGCAGAGCGACAGGGGATTCACCCCTCCACTTT
cdr3_aa: CATSRATGDSPLHF

clone_size: few
j_call: TRBJ2-1
d_call: TRBD2
v_call: TRBV10-2
cdr3_nt: TGCGCCAGCAGACCAACTAGCGGTCCCTACAATGAGCAGTTCTTC
cdr3_aa: CASRPTSGPYNEQFF

clone_size: few
j_call: TRBJ1-2
d_call: NA
v_call: TRBV19
cdr3_nt: TGTGCCAGTAGTATAGAGCCGGCCCGCCGATATGGCTACACCTTC
cdr3_aa: CASSIEPARRYGYTF

clone_size: NA
j_call: TRBJ1-2
d_call: NA
v_call: TRBV28
cdr3_nt: TGTGCCAGCAGGACGGACAGCTCTACTAACTATGGCTACACCTTC
cdr3_aa: CASRTDSSTNYGYTF

clone_size: NA
j_call: TRBJ2-7
d_call: TRBD2
v_call: TRBV6-1
cdr3_nt: TGTGCCAGCAACCCCGGACTAGCGGGAACCTACGAGCAGTACTTC
cdr3_aa: CASNPGLAGTYEQYF

clone_size: many
j_call: TRBJ1-1
d_call: NA
v_call: TRBV7-3
cdr3_nt: TGTGCCAGCAGCTTAAGTATGAACACTGAAGCTTTCTTT
cdr3_aa: CASSLSMNTEAFF

clone_size: NA
j_call: TRBJ1-5
d_call: NA
v_call: TRBV11-2
cdr3_nt: TGTGCCAGCAGCTTAAATCCGCAGGGCCATCAGCCCCAGCATTTT
cdr3_aa: CASSLNPQGHQPQHF

clone_size: NA
j_call: TRBJ1-3
d_call: TRBD1
v_call: TRBV15
cdr3_nt: TGTGCCACCAGCAGAGCAGGGGGTGGAAACACCATATATTTT
cdr3_aa: CATSRAGGGNTIYF